A single sample is the source of the 2 T cell receptor beta chains below, sequenced in a study of CD8+ T cells in alopecia areata listed by TCRdb under 2018. The label giving this sample's time point can be read as: baseline before oral tofacitinib. Library preparation used the immunoSEQ multiplex PCR assay. For TCR sequencing, RNA was extracted from every sample and reverse transcribed into cDNA to serve as template. The source is immuneACCESS, and TCRdb retained only in-frame sequences with V and J called. Part of the clones is not carried over; for the studies checked, unresolved V genes explain less than half of this, and the remainder is unexplained. For this sample there are 200,000 or so clones; about three fifths appear just once. The ten largest account for more than 0.4% of the sample. The sequencing used CD4+ T cells sorted from blood, collected at week 0. The source of these receptors is a human donor with alopecia areata.

This chain uses TRBV6-5 with TRBJ1-2; D gene uncertain. The germline V gene encodes CDR1 MNHEY and CDR2 SVGAGI. The V end was cut by 0 bases, the J end by 8 bases, with 16 bases between. This CDR3 has 15 residues. The chain's CDR3 is CASSYSRAPTSGYTF. Here the CDR3 DNA reads TGTGCCAGCAGTTACTCGAGGGCTCCCACGAGCGGCTACACCTTC.

This clone has only one observation. The chain has TRBV5-4 and TRBJ2-7, with D possibly being TRBD1 or TRBD2 (5 bases each). V was shortened by 4 bases and J by 3 bases, with 14 bases between the two germline ends. The germline CDR1 and CDR2 sequences are SGHNT and YYREEE (reference sequence). The CDR3 consists of 14 residues. CDR3 protein: CASSRQGRDYEQYF. Written as DNA, the CDR3 is TGTGCCAGCAGCCGCCAGGGACGAGACTACGAGCAGTACTTC.